This record looks at one T cell receptor (beta chain) sequence and its context. Its antigen is not known. Hyperthyroidism patients, aged 18 to 65, were newly diagnosed, under 2 months' duration. Out of around 10 ml of fresh peripheral blood, PBMCs were obtained. This specimen comes from a study of Graves' ophthalmopathy and Graves' hyperthyroidism. Study details: Peripheral blood was gathered at the point of initial diagnosis, before any treatment started. Study-level points and caveats: Discriminating ophthalmopathy from stable hyperthyroidism, a 13-signature model attained a sensitivity of 85% to 90% and a specificity of about 81%.

Amplified TCR beta CDR3 regions were obtained using RNA transcripts as template. Second-round multiplex PCR followed a first-round RT-PCR using HTBI primers. MiXCR, run by TCRdb on the multiplex PCR reads, gives a single entry per CDR3 protein. Of around 400,000 distinct CDR3 sequences in the sample, roughly 20% were seen once. Germline loops: CDR1 GTSNPN, CDR2 SVGIG (reference sequence). V dropped 8 bases and J dropped 8; count of bases not matched to a gene: 11. CDR3 length: 12 residues. The material sequenced was peripheral blood. The receptor's source is a woman under 30 with stable Graves' hyperthyroidism. J is TRBJ2-7 and V is TRBV30; TRBD2 matches 8 bases. CDR3 sequence: CAGGAGDTKQYF. CDR3 nucleotides: TGTGCCGGTGGAGCGGGAGATACGAAGCAGTACTTC.